This T cell receptor (beta chain) was identified during a study of spatial heterogeneity in lung cancer. About the research overall: The mean occurrence of each unique TCR and UMI combination in raw reads exceeded 9.5.

CDR3 length: 16 amino acids. In germline, CDR1 is SGHAT, CDR2 FQNNGV. V was cut by 3 bases and J by 3 bases, with 16 bases left in between. The library protocol tagged each TCR cDNA with a unique molecular identifier. Via MiXCR, TCRdb re-called the 5' RACE reads, giving one row per CDR3 protein. Among roughly 54,000 distinct CDR3 sequences listed, 6.5% to 8% were seen once. The time point is: sample taken at primary tumor resection. No cells were sorted before sequencing. The whole RNA sequenced was extracted from tumor, nontumor lung or frozen PBMC. Patients with untreated early-stage non-small cell lung cancer, numbering some 68, were the donors.

This rearrangement joins TRBV11-2 to TRBJ2-3, with D possibly called TRBD1 or TRBD2 (5 bases each). This sample comprised PBMCs, obtained at surgery. This receptor was identified in a female donor with early-stage non-small cell lung cancer. The CDR3 DNA reads TGTGCCAGCAGCTTCTCCGGGACCCTCATTACAGATACGCAGTATTTT. This codes for CASSFSGTLITDTQYF.